The next 9 T cell receptor beta chains were all read from a single sample in a study of blood T cells in healthy people across ages. A second PCR of 7 to 11 cycles used a sample-barcoded 5' primer and a J-beta primer mix. TCRdb re-derived calls from the 5' RACE reads in MiXCR, one entry per CDR3 protein. The sample records about 1 million distinct CDR3 sequences, approximately 25% being singletons. This same sample was also part of a study on T cells of mothers and their children.

Sequencing was done on a sample of blood. These receptors came from a girl between 2 and 10 years old in good health.

This clonotype has only a few counts. The chain links TRBV20-1 to TRBJ2-7, with 9 nucleotides matching TRBD1. The CDR3 covers 14 residues. Trimming took 3 bases from V and 5 from J; bases not matched to a gene: 8. Germline-derived CDR1 and CDR2 are DFQATT and SNEGSKA (reference sequence). CDR3 nucleotide sequence: TGCAGTGCTAGTGGGGACAGGGTGGGCCACGAGCAGTACTTC. Protein product: CSASGDRVGHEQYF.

The rearrangement joins TRBV25-1 to TRBJ2-5; tentative D call: TRBD1 (5 bases). Per the germline V gene, CDR1 is MGHDK and CDR2 is SYGVNS. This CDR3 region has 11 residues. V shed 4 bases and J shed 11 bases, with 11 bases lying between them. CDR3 sequence reads: CASSGGLTQYF. The CDR3 bases are TGTGCCAGCAGTGGGGGCCTTACGCAGTACTTC.

This clonotype was detected only a few times. The chain has TRBV28 and TRBJ2-7; TRBD2 agrees at 7 bases. The germline gives CDR1 MDHEN, CDR2 SYDVKM. This CDR3 spans 14 amino acids. V was clipped by 1 base and J by 3 bases; unmatched bases: 3. The CDR3 loop is CASSLFGDYYEQYF. For the CDR3, the DNA is TGTGCCAGCAGTTTATTCGGGGACTACTACGAGCAGTACTTC.

The chain recombines TRBV29-1 with TRBJ1-2, with D perhaps TRBD1 (6 bases). Trimming took off 4 bases at V and 4 bases at J, with 19 bases between the two ends. The V gene's germline CDR1 is SQVTM and CDR2 ANQGSEA. CDR3 length equals 15 residues. Here the CDR3 reads CSVGIGTGYAYGYTF. The CDR3 bases are TGCAGCGTTGGCATTGGAACAGGGTACGCCTATGGCTACACCTTC.

The V call is TRBV4-2, the J call TRBJ1-2; 10 nucleotides match TRBD1. The CDR3 spans 14 residues. V was clipped by 4 bases and J by 5 bases; unmatched bases: 4. Germline CDR1 is LGHNA and CDR2 is YNFKEQ. The CDR3 nucleotides are TGTGCCAGCAGCCCGGACAGGGGGTTTTATGGCTACACCTTC. This codes for CASSPDRGFYGYTF.

This clonotype was seen more than once but under ten times. V gene TRBV4-3 combines with J gene TRBJ2-7; 9 nucleotides match TRBD1. V trimming: 1 base; J trimming: 2 bases; junction bases outside the gene matches: 6. Germline CDR1 LGHNA, CDR2 YSLEER. The CDR3 is 16 residues long. CDR3 in DNA: TGCGCCAGCAGCCAAGCGGGACAGGGAGGTCCCTACGAGCAGTACTTC. Translating it yields CASSQAGQGGPYEQYF.

This clonotype has just a few counts. The V gene is TRBV20-1, the J gene TRBJ1-2; D gene ambiguous. With 1 base removed from V and 2 bases from J, the gap between germline ends came to 8 bases. Germline V CDR1 and CDR2: DFQATT, SNEGSKA (reference sequence). CDR3 length: 13 residues. The CDR3 DNA follows: TGCAGTGCTAGAGTAGCGGAGAACTATGGCTACACCTTC. Its translation: CSARVAENYGYTF.

This clonotype was seen more than once but under ten times. The genes are TRBV12-3 or TRBV12-4 and TRBJ2-3, with TRBD2 matching over 10 bases. The CDR3 consists of 17 residues. The junction had 9 bases not matched to a gene; V was cut back by 6 bases and J by 0 bases. This chain's CDR3 is CASSNYLAGVSTDTQYF. The CDR3 region has the DNA TGTGCCAGCAGCAACTATCTAGCGGGGGTAAGCACAGATACGCAGTATTTT.

This clonotype showed up just a few times. One end of the junction fails to match germline, which may point to a read error. The rearrangement uses TRBV5-1 and TRBJ1-1; D call uncertain. Germline lookup yields CDR1 SGHRS and CDR2 YFSETQ. This CDR3 is built from 14 residues. The CDR3 loop is CASSLANGGTEAFF. The CDR3 region has the DNA TGCGCCAGCAGTTTGGCCAACGGTGGCACTGAAGCTTTCTTT.